A selection of T cell receptor beta chains follows, all from one sample in a study of T-cell reconstitution after alpha-beta-depleted transplantation in children. TCRdb reprocessed the PCR reads with MiXCR, giving one entry per CDR3 protein. There are approximately 400,000 distinct CDR3 sequences in the sample; 11% occur only once, and roughly 6% lies in the top ten. The input for sequencing was PBMCs from the stem cell graft donor, taken from the stem cell graft. The receptors come from a human donor who donated a stem cell graft to a child with acute myeloid leukemia. Each CDR3 is given with its conserved first and last residue. D genes are given only for firm matches.

TRBD2	TRBV7-2	CASSHASGKEQFF
TRBD1	TRBV5-6	CASSTLDRDRDTQYF
.	TRBV5-4	CASSLGAVKSSYEQYF
.	TRBV20-1	CSAPRTELPSYEQYF
.	TRBV6-4	CATKTSHSYNEQFF
.	TRBV4-2	CASSNDPLTRFF
TRBD2	TRBV7-8	CASSREGTSSTDTQYF
.	TRBV7-9	CASSLASGRDNQPQHF
TRBD2	TRBV20-1	CSASSSSGGRTDTQYF
.	TRBV12-3/TRBV12-4	CASSLGEAREAFF
.	TRBV5-1	CASSLEDSPGETQYF
TRBD2	TRBV19	CASSMTSGNGYEQYF
.	TRBV27	CASSLSAGFTEAFF
TRBD1	TRBV6-2/TRBV6-3	CASSRPRDRHYEQYF
TRBD2	TRBV6-2/TRBV6-3	CASSYSAGTVSGQFF
TRBD1	TRBV20-1	CSARRNRGGNNYGYTF
TRBD2	TRBV15	CATSRVLLAGGHYNEQFF
TRBD1	TRBV18	CASSPRAGGGNQPQHF
.	TRBV7-2	CASSPPADTQYF
.	TRBV7-2	CASSLRRIGETQYF
.	TRBV4-2	CASSQDGGATYEQYF
.	TRBV12-3/TRBV12-4	CASTSGPEQYF
.	TRBV5-6	CASSPTGRDYEQYF
.	TRBV5-1	CASSLFDGTNYGYTF
TRBD2	TRBV20-1	CSAEKREGAYEQYF
TRBD2	TRBV29-1	CSVEEGRGADNEQFF
TRBD2	TRBV7-2	CASSPGRRGGQETQYF
TRBD2	TRBV20-1	CSARELAGSKNIQYF
.	TRBV5-5	CASSPGTVTDTQYF
.	TRBV5-1	CASSPDKASSYNEQFF
TRBD2	TRBV15	CATSQRTSGSDEQFF
.	TRBV5-8	CASSLRARLSGANVLTF
TRBD2	TRBV7-3	CASSRLATGELFF
.	TRBV7-8	CASSLLADNEQFF
TRBD1	TRBV4-1	CASSQDRQGAQSTEAFF
.	TRBV6-2/TRBV6-3	CASSYPRTQKSSYNSPLHF
.	TRBV30	CAWSVFVSEAFF
.	TRBV12-3/TRBV12-4	CASSLAGQGRSGNTIYF
.	TRBV5-1	CASSYTAGQNSEQFF
TRBD2	TRBV3-1	CASSQDWASGDYTDTQYF
TRBD2	TRBV6-1	CASTPLKSGSEETQYF
.	TRBV29-1	CSVYRDPHEQYF
.	TRBV7-9	CASSFYVSTEAFF
.	TRBV18	CASSPRDSPVGNEQFF
.	TRBV29-1	CSVEPGGGTEAFF
.	TRBV6-5	CASSINNSPLHF
TRBD2	TRBV5-6	CASSMGLAGQETQYF
.	TRBV20-1	CSARDTAGTDTQYF
.	TRBV27	CASRRDSLSYEQYF
.	TRBV12-3/TRBV12-4	CASSLYVDTDTQYF
.	TRBV12-3/TRBV12-4	CASSARGGATDTQYF
TRBD1	TRBV10-3	CATQLDRVSYEQYF
TRBD2	TRBV13	CASSLRLPGLENNEQFF
.	TRBV12-3/TRBV12-4	CASSPGRGGTRINTGELFF
.	TRBV6-6	CASSYRDTQYF
.	TRBV20-1	CSARDTREAFF
.	TRBV27	CASSEGFGNEKLFF